The 10 T cell receptor beta chains below come from one sample, sequenced in a study of T-cell memory formation after mild COVID-19. One entry per CDR3 protein, called by TCRdb with MiXCR from the 5' RACE reads. The sample has about 290,000 distinct CDR3 sequences; less than 20% are singletons. Sequenced sample: PBMCs or a T cell subset sorted from them (not recorded which). All receptors derive from a young man who had mild COVID-19 (a few samples of this study predate the infection). Cell type and time point are not known.

This clonotype was recorded many times. This chain connects TRBV2 to TRBJ1-1; D remains ambiguous. CDR3 length: 13 amino acids. Germline V gene lookup returns CDR1 SNHLY and CDR2 FYNNEI. V lost 3 bases to trimming and J lost 0 bases, with 5 bases between them. Here the CDR3 DNA reads TGTGCCAGCAGTGAGGGAGTGAACACTGAAGCTTTCTTT. Its translation is CASSEGVNTEAFF.

The chain recombines TRBV6-5 with TRBJ1-2; 8 nucleotides agree with TRBD1. CDR3 length: 14 amino acids. From germline, CDR1 is MNHEY and CDR2 SVGAGI. After removal of 6 bases from V and 4 bases from J, the junction contained 7 bases not matched to a gene. The CDR3 here is CASRRTGGGYGYTF. CDR3 sequence (DNA): TGTGCCAGCAGGAGAACAGGGGGAGGCTATGGCTACACCTTC.

The chain recombines TRBV11-2 with TRBJ2-7; 7 bases fit TRBD1. This CDR3 contains 14 residues. With 5 bases clipped from V and 4 bases from J, the junction kept 8 bases outside the gene matches. Germline-derived CDR1 and CDR2 are SGHAT and FQNNGV. The CDR3 loop reads CASSPRDSIYEQYV. In nucleotides, the CDR3 is TGTGCCAGCAGCCCACGGGACAGCATTTACGAGCAGTACGTC.

The chain links TRBV29-1 to TRBJ2-5; D may be TRBD1 (6 bases). CDR3 length equals 13 residues. V was clipped by 4 bases and J by 5 bases, with 14 bases between them. Looked up from germline, CDR1 is SQVTM and CDR2 is ANQGSEA. CDR3 nucleotides: TGCAGCGTTGCTACAGGGATGGTCGAGACCCAGTACTTC. This gives the protein CSVATGMVETQYF.

This clonotype was counted between two and nine times. The CDR3 DNA is TGCGCCAGCAGCCCGGACCCCGGGGGGCAGCCCCAGCATTTT. Encoded protein: CASSPDPGGQPQHF. The J gene is TRBJ1-5, the V gene TRBV5-1; possible D gene TRBD1, 5 bases. The germline V gene has CDR1 SGHRS and CDR2 YFSETQ. Deletions cut 4 bases from V and 7 bases from J, with 15 bases between. The CDR3 has 14 amino acids.

This clonotype appeared a few times. This chain joins TRBV29-1 and TRBJ1-2; tentatively, D is TRBD1 (5 bases). The CDR3 runs 13 residues. Germline values: CDR1 SQVTM, CDR2 ANQGSEA. V lost 4 bases, J lost 4 bases, and 13 bases lay in between. The CDR3: CSVGMTQGYGYTF. The CDR3 region has the DNA TGCAGCGTTGGAATGACCCAGGGCTATGGCTACACCTTC.

This rearrangement joins TRBV5-4 to TRBJ1-4, with 9 positions matching TRBD1. The junction had 6 bases not matched to a gene; V was cut back by 4 bases and J by 8 bases. The length of the CDR3 is 14 residues. Germline V CDR1 and CDR2: SGHNT, YYREEE (reference sequence). Here the CDR3 DNA reads TGTGCCAGCAGCCCGGACAGGGGTCAGGAAAAACTGTTTTTT. Its translation: CASSPDRGQEKLFF.

The chain carries TRBV12-3 or TRBV12-4 and TRBJ2-3; 9 nucleotides line up with TRBD2. With V trimmed by 8 bases and J by 4 bases, 10 bases remained unmatched. This CDR3 is 15 amino acids long. CDR3 nucleotide sequence: TGTGCCAGCCACCGGGGACTAGCAGTTTCAGATACGCAGTATTTT. It encodes CASHRGLAVSDTQYF.

The V call is TRBV5-1, the J call TRBJ2-3; perhaps TRBD2 as D (6 bases). The germline V gene encodes CDR1 SGHRS and CDR2 YFSETQ. CDR3 length: 14 residues. The germline V and J ends were trimmed by 5 bases and 4 bases, with 14 bases remaining between them. The CDR3 is CASRRGDDADTQYF. CDR3 in DNA: TGCGCCAGCAGGCGCGGGGATGACGCAGATACGCAGTATTTT.

This clonotype has just a few counts. The rearrangement links TRBV20-1 to TRBJ2-3; tentatively, D is TRBD1 (5 bases). Per germline, CDR1 DFQATT and CDR2 SNEGSKA (reference sequence). There are 17 residues in the CDR3. Deletions cut 2 bases from V and 0 bases from J, with 18 bases between. CDR3 coding DNA: TGCAGTGCTAGACTCCCTGGGGCTCTCCCTAGCACAGATACGCAGTATTTT. Its translation: CSARLPGALPSTDTQYF.